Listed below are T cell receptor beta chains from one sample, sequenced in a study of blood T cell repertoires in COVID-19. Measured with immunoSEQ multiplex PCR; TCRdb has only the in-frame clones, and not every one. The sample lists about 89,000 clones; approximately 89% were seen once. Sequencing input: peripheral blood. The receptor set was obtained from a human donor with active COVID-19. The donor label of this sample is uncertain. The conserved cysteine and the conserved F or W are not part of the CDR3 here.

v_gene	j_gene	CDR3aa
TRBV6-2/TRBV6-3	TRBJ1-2	ASSPFREGTRYGYT
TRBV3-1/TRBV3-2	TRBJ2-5	ASSPTDREETQY
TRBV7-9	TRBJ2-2	ASRASVTGELF
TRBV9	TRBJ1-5	ASSVGQLNQPQH
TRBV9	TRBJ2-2	ASSVDSGGAVDTGELF
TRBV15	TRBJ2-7	ATSFRTGSHEQY
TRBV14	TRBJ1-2	ASSQAFYGYT
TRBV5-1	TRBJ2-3	ASSEAGVSLFTDTQY
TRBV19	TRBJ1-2	ASSMPGTGDFGYT
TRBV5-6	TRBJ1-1	ASSLTDSLNTEAF
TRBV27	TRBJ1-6	ASSFWQDNSPLH
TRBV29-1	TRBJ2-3	SVEDPGTDTQY
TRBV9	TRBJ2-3	ASSVEQDTQY
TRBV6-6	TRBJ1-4	ASSSPGQGGEKLF
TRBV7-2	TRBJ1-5	ASSPQGANQPQH
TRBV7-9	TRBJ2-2	ASSLKGLAGLNTGELF
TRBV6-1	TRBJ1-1	ASSEEVRAF